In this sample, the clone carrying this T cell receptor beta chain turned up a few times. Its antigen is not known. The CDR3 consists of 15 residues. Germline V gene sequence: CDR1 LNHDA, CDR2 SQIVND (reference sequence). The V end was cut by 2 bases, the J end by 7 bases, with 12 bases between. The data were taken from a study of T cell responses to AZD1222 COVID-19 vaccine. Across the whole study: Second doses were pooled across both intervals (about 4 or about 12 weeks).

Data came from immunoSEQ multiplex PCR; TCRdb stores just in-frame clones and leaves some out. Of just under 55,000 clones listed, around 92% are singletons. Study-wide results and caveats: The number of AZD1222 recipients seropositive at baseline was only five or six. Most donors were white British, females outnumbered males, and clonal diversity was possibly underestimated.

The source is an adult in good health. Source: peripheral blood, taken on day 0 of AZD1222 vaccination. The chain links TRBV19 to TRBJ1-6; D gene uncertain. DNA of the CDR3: TGTGCCAGTAGTATATCCACTGGAGGAAATTCACCCCTCCACTTT. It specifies CASSISTGGNSPLHF.